These T cell receptor beta chains were read from a single sample in a study of response to subunit inactivated influenza vaccine. One entry per CDR3 protein, called by TCRdb with MiXCR from the RT-PCR reads. The sample contains hundreds of thousands of distinct CDR3 sequences, more than 15% of which appear only once. The specimen was PBMCs from blood, collected roughly 13 days after vaccination. Source of these receptors: a man in his fifties who received an inactivated influenza vaccine. Each CDR3 is given with its conserved first and last residue. Each record gives: CDR3 protein, CDR3 DNA, J gene, V gene, CDR3 length, clone size, D gene. D genes are given only for firm matches. Rows give clone size only sometimes, using once, few, many, or a class for an expanded clone.

CDR3 protein: CASSLTPGQGMGEQFF; CDR3 DNA: TGCGCCAGCAGCCTTACCCCGGGACAGGGGATGGGTGAGCAGTTCTTC; J gene: TRBJ2-1; V gene: TRBV5-1; CDR3 length: 16; clone size: -; D gene: TRBD1
CDR3 protein: CASSYRGVYEQYF; CDR3 DNA: TGTGCCAGCAGTTACAGGGGGGTATACGAGCAGTACTTC; J gene: TRBJ2-7; V gene: TRBV6-2/TRBV6-3; CDR3 length: 13; clone size: few; D gene: -
CDR3 protein: CASSPGPPYTQYF; CDR3 DNA: TGTGCCAGCAGCCCGGGACCTCCCTATACGCAGTATTTT; J gene: TRBJ2-3; V gene: TRBV7-8; CDR3 length: 13; clone size: -; D gene: -
CDR3 protein: CASSQDVGIGETQYF; CDR3 DNA: TGCGCCAGCAGCCAAGATGTAGGGATAGGGGAGACCCAGTACTTC; J gene: TRBJ2-5; V gene: TRBV4-3; CDR3 length: 15; clone size: few; D gene: -
CDR3 protein: CATSGGDTQYF; CDR3 DNA: TGTGCCACCTCAGGTGGGGATACGCAGTATTTT; J gene: TRBJ2-3; V gene: TRBV6-2/TRBV6-3; CDR3 length: 11; clone size: -; D gene: -
CDR3 protein: CASSSGLLGTQYF; CDR3 DNA: TGTGCCAGCAGCTCCGGCCTGTTGGGGACGCAGTATTTT; J gene: TRBJ2-3; V gene: TRBV7-2; CDR3 length: 13; clone size: -; D gene: -
CDR3 protein: CASSSLDTFSGNTIYF; CDR3 DNA: TGTGCCAGCAGTTCCCTGGACACTTTCTCTGGAAACACCATATATTTT; J gene: TRBJ1-3; V gene: TRBV28; CDR3 length: 16; clone size: few; D gene: -
CDR3 protein: CPSSTLGRADQPQHF; CDR3 DNA: TGTCCCAGTAGTACGCTGGGCAGGGCGGATCAGCCCCAGCATTTT; J gene: TRBJ1-5; V gene: TRBV19; CDR3 length: 15; clone size: -; D gene: -
CDR3 protein: CSASPGGSSYEQYF; CDR3 DNA: TGCAGTGCTAGTCCGGGGGGGAGCTCCTACGAGCAGTACTTC; J gene: TRBJ2-7; V gene: TRBV20-1; CDR3 length: 14; clone size: few; D gene: TRBD2
CDR3 protein: CASSLALGETQYF; CDR3 DNA: TGTGCCAGCAGCTTAGCGCTTGGAGAGACCCAGTACTTC; J gene: TRBJ2-5; V gene: TRBV7-9; CDR3 length: 13; clone size: many; D gene: -
CDR3 protein: CAISDSGVNQETQYF; CDR3 DNA: TGTGCCATCAGTGACAGCGGGGTAAATCAAGAGACCCAGTACTTC; J gene: TRBJ2-5; V gene: TRBV10-3; CDR3 length: 15; clone size: -; D gene: TRBD2
CDR3 protein: CASSWGDGTRYEQYF; CDR3 DNA: TGTGCCAGCAGTTGGGGGGACGGGACACGCTACGAGCAGTACTTC; J gene: TRBJ2-7; V gene: TRBV12-3/TRBV12-4; CDR3 length: 15; clone size: -; D gene: -
CDR3 protein: CATIEGVGVNTEAFF; CDR3 DNA: TGTGCCACCATTGAGGGCGTTGGGGTAAACACTGAAGCTTTCTTT; J gene: TRBJ1-1; V gene: TRBV6-1; CDR3 length: 15; clone size: few; D gene: -
CDR3 protein: CASRVPGTDTQYF; CDR3 DNA: TGTGCCAGCAGGGTCCCGGGAACAGATACGCAGTATTTT; J gene: TRBJ2-3; V gene: TRBV12-3/TRBV12-4; CDR3 length: 13; clone size: -; D gene: -
CDR3 protein: CASSPKGGGASSYNEQFF; CDR3 DNA: TGTGCCAGCTCACCGAAAGGCGGGGGGGCGAGCTCCTACAATGAGCAGTTCTTC; J gene: TRBJ2-1; V gene: TRBV18; CDR3 length: 18; clone size: -; D gene: TRBD2
CDR3 protein: CASRHGQSEAFF; CDR3 DNA: TGTGCCAGCAGGCATGGACAGTCTGAAGCTTTCTTT; J gene: TRBJ1-1; V gene: TRBV3-1; CDR3 length: 12; clone size: -; D gene: -
CDR3 protein: CSARPKLAGGPLGNEQFF; CDR3 DNA: TGCAGTGCTAGACCAAAACTAGCGGGAGGGCCCCTCGGCAATGAGCAGTTCTTC; J gene: TRBJ2-1; V gene: TRBV20-1; CDR3 length: 18; clone size: few; D gene: TRBD2
CDR3 protein: CSASGLGGQEETQYF; CDR3 DNA: TGCAGTGCTAGTGGCCTCGGGGGTCAGGAAGAGACCCAGTACTTC; J gene: TRBJ2-5; V gene: TRBV20-1; CDR3 length: 15; clone size: few; D gene: -
CDR3 protein: CATGDRGNTGELFF; CDR3 DNA: TGTGCCACCGGAGACAGGGGAAACACCGGGGAGCTGTTTTTT; J gene: TRBJ2-2; V gene: TRBV24-1; CDR3 length: 14; clone size: few; D gene: TRBD1
CDR3 protein: CASSQVTREGNEQFF; CDR3 DNA: TGTGCCAGCAGCCAAGTCACGCGGGAGGGCAATGAGCAGTTCTTC; J gene: TRBJ2-1; V gene: TRBV3-1; CDR3 length: 15; clone size: few; D gene: TRBD2
CDR3 protein: CASSLGEGGNTEAFF; CDR3 DNA: TGTGCCAGCAGTTTGGGTGAGGGGGGGAACACTGAAGCTTTCTTT; J gene: TRBJ1-1; V gene: TRBV12-3/TRBV12-4; CDR3 length: 15; clone size: -; D gene: -
CDR3 protein: CASSPQRYSGGSSSYEQYF; CDR3 DNA: TGTGCCAGCAGCCCCCAAAGGTACAGCGGGGGGTCTAGCTCCTACGAGCAGTACTTC; J gene: TRBJ2-7; V gene: TRBV11-2; CDR3 length: 19; clone size: -; D gene: TRBD2
CDR3 protein: CASSLWQSRGNTGELFF; CDR3 DNA: TGTGCCAGCAGTTTATGGCAATCGAGGGGGAACACCGGGGAGCTGTTTTTT; J gene: TRBJ2-2; V gene: TRBV27; CDR3 length: 17; clone size: -; D gene: -
CDR3 protein: CASSRYESYNEQFF; CDR3 DNA: TGTGCCAGCAGCCGATATGAATCCTACAATGAGCAGTTCTTC; J gene: TRBJ2-1; V gene: TRBV7-9; CDR3 length: 14; clone size: few; D gene: -
CDR3 protein: CASTLSAASETQYF; CDR3 DNA: TGTGCCAGCACCCTCTCGGCAGCGTCCGAGACCCAGTACTTC; J gene: TRBJ2-5; V gene: TRBV7-9; CDR3 length: 14; clone size: few; D gene: -
CDR3 protein: CASSLELAGESLNTQYF; CDR3 DNA: TGTGCCAGCAGCTTAGAACTAGCGGGAGAGTCTTTGAATACGCAGTATTTT; J gene: TRBJ2-3; V gene: TRBV11-2; CDR3 length: 17; clone size: few; D gene: TRBD2
CDR3 protein: CASSSQPNEQFF; CDR3 DNA: TGTGCCAGCAGTTCCCAACCCAATGAGCAGTTCTTC; J gene: TRBJ2-1; V gene: TRBV12-3/TRBV12-4; CDR3 length: 12; clone size: -; D gene: -
CDR3 protein: CASSEEASGQETQYF; CDR3 DNA: TGTGCCAGCAGTGAAGAAGCTAGCGGTCAAGAGACCCAGTACTTC; J gene: TRBJ2-5; V gene: TRBV2; CDR3 length: 15; clone size: -; D gene: TRBD2